The entry below describes one T cell receptor (beta chain). The antigen remains unidentified. This sample was taken from a study of T cell responses to AZD1222 COVID-19 vaccine. On the study more broadly: Pooling covered second doses at about 4 or about 12 weeks.

The repertoire was sequenced with immunoSEQ multiplex PCR; TCRdb's copy has only in-frame clones and lacks some. The top ten clones hold approximately 5.2% of a sample with about 110,000 clones, 87% of them seen once. Germline loops: CDR1 LGHNA, CDR2 YSLEER. Losses at the gene ends were 3 bases for V and 2 bases for J; bases not matched to a gene: 3. The CDR3 consists of 16 residues. Notes on the study in general: Rises in breadth and depth of Spike-specific TCRs came after two AZD1222 doses. White British donors predominated, females outnumbered males, and clonal diversity was possibly underestimated. Just a handful of AZD1222 recipients were seropositive at baseline.

The source of this sequence is an adult in good health. Material: peripheral blood, obtained on day 0 of AZD1222 vaccination. The chain uses TRBV4-3 and TRBJ1-4; 10 bases fit TRBD1. The CDR3 DNA follows: TGCGCCAGCAGCCAGGGACAGGGGCTCACTAATGAAAAACTGTTTTTT. Translating gives CASSQGQGLTNEKLFF.